This T cell receptor (beta chain) was observed in a study of blood T cell repertoires in COVID-19. The V gene's germline CDR1 is KGHSH and CDR2 LQKENI. Trimming at V came to 1 base and at J to 0 bases, leaving 3 bases not matched to a gene. The CDR3 has 16 amino acids. As handled by the study authors: Amplified reference gene primers provided the basis for estimating nucleated cell counts. Sequenced by immunoSEQ multiplex PCR; TCRdb stores in-frame clones only, minus some. The DNA was the basis for D and trimming; V, J and clone size are from that table. The sample holds a few hundred thousand clones, approximately 89% seen once.

This TCR was recovered from an older woman with COVID-19, enrolled during active disease. This rearrangement joins TRBV18 to TRBJ1-3, with TRBD1 identical over 7 bases. The sequenced sample consisted of peripheral blood. The DNA of the CDR3 is TGTGCCAGCTCACCACTGGGACAGTTCTCTGGAAACACCATATATTTT. It specifies CASSPLGQFSGNTIYF.